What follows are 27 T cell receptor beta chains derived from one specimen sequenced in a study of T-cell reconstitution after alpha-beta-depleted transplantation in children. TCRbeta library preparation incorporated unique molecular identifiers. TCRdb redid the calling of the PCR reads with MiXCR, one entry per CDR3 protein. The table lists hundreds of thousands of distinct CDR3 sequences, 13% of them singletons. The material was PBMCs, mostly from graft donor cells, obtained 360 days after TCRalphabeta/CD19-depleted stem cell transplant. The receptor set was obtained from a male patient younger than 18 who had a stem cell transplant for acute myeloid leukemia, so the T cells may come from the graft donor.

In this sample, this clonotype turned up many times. CDR3 bases: TGTGCCAGCAGTTCCCTTTCGTTAGGGCGCACAGATACGCAGTATTTT. It yields the protein CASSSLSLGRTDTQYF. The chain uses TRBV12-3 or TRBV12-4 and TRBJ2-3; D unclear. The CDR3 totals 16 residues. V was shortened by 4 bases and J by 1 base, with 15 bases between the two germline ends.

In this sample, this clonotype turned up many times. The CDR3 DNA is TGCAGCGTCGCCCGACGGGGAATAGACACTGAAGCTTTCTTT. This sequence encodes CSVARRGIDTEAFF. This chain uses TRBV29-1 with TRBJ1-1, with D unclear. The CDR3 runs 14 residues. V lost 6 bases, J lost 3 bases, and 17 bases lay in between. The germline CDR1 and CDR2 sequences are SQVTM and ANQGSEA.

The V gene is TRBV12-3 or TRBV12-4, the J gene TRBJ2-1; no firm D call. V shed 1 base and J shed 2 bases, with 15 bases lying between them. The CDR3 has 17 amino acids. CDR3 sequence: CASSLGVRAIPYNEQFF. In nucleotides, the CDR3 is TGTGCCAGCAGTTTAGGGGTTCGAGCCATCCCCTACAATGAGCAGTTCTTC.

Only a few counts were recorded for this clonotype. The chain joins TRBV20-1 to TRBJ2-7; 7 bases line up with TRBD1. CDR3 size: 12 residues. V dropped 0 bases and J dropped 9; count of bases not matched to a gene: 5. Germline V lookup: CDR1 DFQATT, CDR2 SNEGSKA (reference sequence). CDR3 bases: TGCAGTGCTAGAGATGAAGACAGGGCGCAGTACTTC. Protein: CSARDEDRAQYF.

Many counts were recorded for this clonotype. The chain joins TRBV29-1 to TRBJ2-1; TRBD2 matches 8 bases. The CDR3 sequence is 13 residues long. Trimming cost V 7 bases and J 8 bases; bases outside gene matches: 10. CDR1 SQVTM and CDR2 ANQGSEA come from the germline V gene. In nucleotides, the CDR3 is TGCAGCGGGCCGGGACTAGGGTCCGATGAGCAGTTCTTC. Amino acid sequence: CSGPGLGSDEQFF.

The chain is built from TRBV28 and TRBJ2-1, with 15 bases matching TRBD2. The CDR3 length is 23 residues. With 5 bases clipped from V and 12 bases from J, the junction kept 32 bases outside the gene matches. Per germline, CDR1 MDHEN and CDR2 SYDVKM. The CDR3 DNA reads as TGTGCCAGCAGTACAGTATGGGCAGATCTCGGGACTAGCGGGAGGTCCAGGCCCGTGGGGCAGTTCTTC. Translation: CASSTVWADLGTSGRSRPVGQFF.

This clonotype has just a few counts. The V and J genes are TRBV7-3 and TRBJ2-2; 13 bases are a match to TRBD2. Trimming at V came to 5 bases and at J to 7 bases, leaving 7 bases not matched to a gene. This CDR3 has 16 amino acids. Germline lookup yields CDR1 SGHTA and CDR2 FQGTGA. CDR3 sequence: CASSPQLAGGRGELFF. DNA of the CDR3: TGTGCCAGCAGCCCACAACTAGCGGGAGGGCGCGGGGAGCTGTTTTTT.

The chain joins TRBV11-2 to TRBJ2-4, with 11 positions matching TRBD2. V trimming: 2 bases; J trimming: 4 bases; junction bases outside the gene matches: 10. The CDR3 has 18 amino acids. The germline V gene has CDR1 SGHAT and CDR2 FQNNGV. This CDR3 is CASSLRTSGSRRKNIQYF. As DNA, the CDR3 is TGTGCCAGCAGCTTACGTACTAGCGGGAGCCGGAGGAAAAACATTCAGTACTTC.

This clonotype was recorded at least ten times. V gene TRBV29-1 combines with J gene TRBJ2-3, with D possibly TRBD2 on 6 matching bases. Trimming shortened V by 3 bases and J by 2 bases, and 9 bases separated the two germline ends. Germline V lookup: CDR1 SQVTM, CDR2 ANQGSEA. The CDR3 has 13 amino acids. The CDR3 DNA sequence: TGCAGCGTTGACCCGGGAGCCACAGATACGCAGTATTTT. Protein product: CSVDPGATDTQYF.

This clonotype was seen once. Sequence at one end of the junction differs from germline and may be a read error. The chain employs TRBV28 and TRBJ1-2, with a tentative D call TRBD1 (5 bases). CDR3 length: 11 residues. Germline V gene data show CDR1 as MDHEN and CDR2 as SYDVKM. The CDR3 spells CASSPRGSYDF. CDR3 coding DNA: TGTGCCAGCAGTCCCCGGGGGAGCTACGACTTC.

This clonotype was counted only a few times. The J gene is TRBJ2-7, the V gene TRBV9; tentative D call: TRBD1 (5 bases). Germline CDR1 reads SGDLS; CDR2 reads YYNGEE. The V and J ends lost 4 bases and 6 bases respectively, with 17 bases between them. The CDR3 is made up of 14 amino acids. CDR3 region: CASSPEEGVGEQYF. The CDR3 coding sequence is TGTGCCAGCAGCCCAGAAGAAGGGGTCGGCGAGCAGTACTTC.

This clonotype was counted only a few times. The CDR3, as DNA: TGTGCCAGCAGCAATAAGCGGTCCTACGAGCAGTACTTC. Its translation: CASSNKRSYEQYF. The chain recombines TRBV7-2 with TRBJ2-7, with D possibly TRBD2 on 5 matching bases. Germline loops: CDR1 SGHTA, CDR2 FQGNSA. The CDR3 contains 13 residues. V lost 5 bases to trimming and J lost 1 base, with 9 bases between them.

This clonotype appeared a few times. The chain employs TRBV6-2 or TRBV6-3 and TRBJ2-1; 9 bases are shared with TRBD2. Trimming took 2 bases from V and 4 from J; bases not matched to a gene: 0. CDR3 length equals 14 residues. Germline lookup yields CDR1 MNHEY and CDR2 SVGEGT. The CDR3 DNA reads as TGTGCCAGCAGTTACCTAGCGGGGTACAATGAGCAGTTCTTC. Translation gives CASSYLAGYNEQFF.

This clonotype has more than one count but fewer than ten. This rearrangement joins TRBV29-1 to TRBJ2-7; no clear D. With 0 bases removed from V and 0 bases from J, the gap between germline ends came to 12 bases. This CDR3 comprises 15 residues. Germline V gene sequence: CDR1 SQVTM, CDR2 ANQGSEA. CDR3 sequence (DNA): TGCAGCGTTGAAGATAATTCGGGCAGCTCCTACGAGCAGTACTTC. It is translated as CSVEDNSGSSYEQYF.

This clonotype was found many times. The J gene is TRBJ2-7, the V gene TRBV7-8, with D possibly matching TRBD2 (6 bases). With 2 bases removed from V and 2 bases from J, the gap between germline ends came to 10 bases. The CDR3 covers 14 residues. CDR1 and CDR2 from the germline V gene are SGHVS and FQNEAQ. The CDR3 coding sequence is TGTGCCAGCAGCTTACGACTAGACGCCTACGAGCAGTACTTC. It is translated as CASSLRLDAYEQYF.

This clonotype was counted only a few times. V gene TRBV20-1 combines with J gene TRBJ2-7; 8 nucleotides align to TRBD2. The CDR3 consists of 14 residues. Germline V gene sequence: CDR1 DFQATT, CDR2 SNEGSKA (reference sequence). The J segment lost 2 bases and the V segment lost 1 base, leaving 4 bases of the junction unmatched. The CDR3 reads CSARVSGKPYEQYF. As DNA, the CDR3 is TGCAGTGCTAGAGTTAGCGGGAAACCCTACGAGCAGTACTTC.

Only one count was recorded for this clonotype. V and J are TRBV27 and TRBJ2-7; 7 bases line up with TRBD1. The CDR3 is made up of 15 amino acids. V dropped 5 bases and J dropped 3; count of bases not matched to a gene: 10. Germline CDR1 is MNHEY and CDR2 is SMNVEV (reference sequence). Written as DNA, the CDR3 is TGTGCCAGCAGTCGACCGGGACAGAAAATCTACGAGCAGTACTTC. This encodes CASSRPGQKIYEQYF.

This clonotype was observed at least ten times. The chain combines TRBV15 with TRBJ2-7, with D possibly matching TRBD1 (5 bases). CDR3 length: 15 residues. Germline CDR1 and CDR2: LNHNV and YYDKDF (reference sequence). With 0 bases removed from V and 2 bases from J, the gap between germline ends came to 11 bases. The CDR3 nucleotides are TGTGCCACCAGCAGAGATTGGGGCCGAACCTACGAGCAGTACTTC. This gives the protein CATSRDWGRTYEQYF.

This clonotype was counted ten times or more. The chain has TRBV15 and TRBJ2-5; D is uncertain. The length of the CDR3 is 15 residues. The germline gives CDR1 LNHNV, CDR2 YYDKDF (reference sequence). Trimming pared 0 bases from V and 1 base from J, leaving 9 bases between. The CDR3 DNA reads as TGTGCCACCAGCAGAGATCGGTGGGGCCAAGAGACCCAGTACTTC. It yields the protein CATSRDRWGQETQYF. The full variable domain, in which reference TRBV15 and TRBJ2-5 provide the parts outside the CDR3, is DAMVIQNPRYQVTQFGKPVTLSCSQTLNHNVMYWYQQKSSQAPKLLFHYYDKDFNNEADTPDNFQSRRPNTSFCFLDIRSPGLGDTAMYLCATSRDRWGQETQYFGPGTRLLVL.

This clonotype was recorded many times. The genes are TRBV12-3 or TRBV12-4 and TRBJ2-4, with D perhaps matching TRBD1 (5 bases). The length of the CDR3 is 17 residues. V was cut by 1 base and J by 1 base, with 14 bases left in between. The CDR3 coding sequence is TGTGCCAGCAGTTTAGAGACTCTGGGGCTTGCCAAAAACATTCAGTACTTC. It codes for CASSLETLGLAKNIQYF.

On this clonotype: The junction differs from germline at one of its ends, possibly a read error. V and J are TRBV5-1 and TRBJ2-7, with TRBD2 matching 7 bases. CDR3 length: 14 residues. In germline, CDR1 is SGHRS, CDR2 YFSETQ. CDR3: CASSASGTSYEQCF. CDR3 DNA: TGCGCCAGCTCCGCTAGCGGTACCTCCTACGAGCAGTGCTTC.

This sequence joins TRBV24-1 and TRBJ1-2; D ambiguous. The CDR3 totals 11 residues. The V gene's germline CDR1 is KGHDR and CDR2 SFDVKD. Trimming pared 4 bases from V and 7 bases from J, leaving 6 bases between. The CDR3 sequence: CATSDSGGYTF. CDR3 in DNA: TGTGCCACCAGTGACAGTGGTGGCTACACCTTC.

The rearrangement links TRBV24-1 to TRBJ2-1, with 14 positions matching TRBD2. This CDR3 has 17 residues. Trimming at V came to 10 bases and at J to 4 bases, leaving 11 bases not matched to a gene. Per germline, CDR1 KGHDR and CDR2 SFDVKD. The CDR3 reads CATRPTSGRGGYNEQFF. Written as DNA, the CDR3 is TGTGCCACGCGTCCGACTAGCGGGAGGGGGGGGTACAATGAGCAGTTCTTC.

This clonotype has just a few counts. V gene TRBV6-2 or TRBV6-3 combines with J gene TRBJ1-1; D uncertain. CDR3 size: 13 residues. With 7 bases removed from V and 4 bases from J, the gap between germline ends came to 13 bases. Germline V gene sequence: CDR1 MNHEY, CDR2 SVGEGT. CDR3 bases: TGTGCCAGCAATAGGGCCGGGCCCACTGAAGCTTTCTTT. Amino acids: CASNRAGPTEAFF.

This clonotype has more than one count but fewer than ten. CDR3 loop: CASSLEGTIQETQYF. Written as DNA, the CDR3 is TGTGCCAGCAGTTTAGAAGGTACCATCCAAGAGACCCAGTACTTC. The chain couples TRBV28 to TRBJ2-5; no clear D gene. With 2 bases removed from V and 1 base from J, the gap between germline ends came to 11 bases. CDR1 and CDR2 from the germline V gene are MDHEN and SYDVKM. The CDR3 contains 15 residues.

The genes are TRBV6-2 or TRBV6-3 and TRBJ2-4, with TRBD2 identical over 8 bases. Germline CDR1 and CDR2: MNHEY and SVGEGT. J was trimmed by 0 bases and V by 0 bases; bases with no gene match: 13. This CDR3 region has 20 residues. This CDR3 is CASSYSRREVGGIAKNIQYF. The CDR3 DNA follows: TGTGCCAGCAGTTACTCCCGGCGGGAGGTGGGGGGAATAGCCAAAAACATTCAGTACTTC.

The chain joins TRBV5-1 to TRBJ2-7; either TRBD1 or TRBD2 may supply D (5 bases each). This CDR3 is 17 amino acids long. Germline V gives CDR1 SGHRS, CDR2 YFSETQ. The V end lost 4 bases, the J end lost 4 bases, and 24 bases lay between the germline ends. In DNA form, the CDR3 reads TGCGCCAGCAGCCTATCAGGGCGATTAGGAGGTTCGTACGAGCAGTACTTC. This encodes CASSLSGRLGGSYEQYF.